These 32 T cell receptor beta chains were all obtained from the same sample, sequenced in a study of OX40 agonist ivuxolimab in advanced cancers. Assay: immunoSEQ multiplex PCR; the TCRdb copy retains only in-frame clones and omits some. Here the sample spans roughly 110,000 clones, over 75% being singletons. The sample in question was CD4+ or CD8+ T cells sorted from blood, obtained in a trial of the OX40 agonist ivuxolimab. Receptors originate from an adult with an advanced solid tumor such as melanoma, head and neck, liver or kidney cancer.

The chain's CDR3 is CASSPGGGETQYF. For the CDR3, the DNA is TGTGCCAGCAGTCCAGGGGGTGGCGAGACCCAGTACTTC. The gene calls are TRBV2 and TRBJ2-5; 7 nucleotides match TRBD1. In germline, CDR1 is SNHLY, CDR2 FYNNEI. This CDR3 comprises 13 residues. V dropped 5 bases and J dropped 5; count of bases not matched to a gene: 5.

This sequence joins TRBV28 and TRBJ2-7; D ambiguous. The CDR3 is 11 residues long. From germline, CDR1 is MDHEN and CDR2 SYDVKM. The V and J ends lost 5 bases and 6 bases respectively, with 8 bases between them. As DNA, the CDR3 is TGTGCCAGCAGTCTCTACACCGAGCAGTACTTC. Its protein product is CASSLYTEQYF.

V gene TRBV11-3 combines with J gene TRBJ2-3, with TRBD2 identical over 7 bases. The CDR3 contains 16 residues. V was clipped by 3 bases and J by 3 bases; unmatched bases: 9. Germline values: CDR1 SGHNT, CDR2 YENEEA. CDR3 loop: CASSFVAGGGTDTQYF. CDR3 coding DNA: TGTGCCAGCAGCTTCGTGGCCGGGGGAGGGACAGATACGCAGTATTTT.

The gene calls are TRBV5-6 and TRBJ2-5; possible D gene TRBD2, 7 bases. CDR1 is SGHDT, CDR2 YYEEEE, per germline. Trimming removed 6 bases at V and 8 bases at J, with 20 bases between. This CDR3 contains 14 residues. The CDR3 loop is CASNPKAGGPTQYF. The CDR3 DNA is TGTGCCAGCAACCCTAAAGCCGGGGGGCCTACCCAGTACTTC.

This chain links TRBV7-2 with TRBJ2-5, with TRBD2 matching 8 bases. The germline V gene has CDR1 SGHTA and CDR2 FQGNSA. V trimming: 4 bases; J trimming: 4 bases; junction bases outside the gene matches: 14. The CDR3 runs 17 residues. Written as DNA, the CDR3 is TGTGCCAGCAGCTCCCGGCCGGGCGCGGGGGGCCTAGAGACCCAGTACTTC. Translation gives CASSSRPGAGGLETQYF.

The genes are TRBV30 and TRBJ1-1, with D possibly TRBD1 on 6 matching bases. There are 12 residues in the CDR3. V shed 5 bases and J shed 2 bases, with 9 bases lying between them. Germline CDR1 and CDR2: GTSNPN and SVGIG (reference sequence). The CDR3 bases are TGTGCCTGGGACAGGAGTAACACTGAAGCTTTCTTT. Amino acids: CAWDRSNTEAFF. The whole variable domain, remainder taken from reference TRBV30 and TRBJ1-1, is SQTIHQWPATLVQPVGSPLSLECTVEGTSNPNLYWYRQAAGRGLQLLFYSVGIGQISSEVPQNLSASRPQDRQFILSSKKLLLSDSGFYLCAWDRSNTEAFFGQGTRLTVV.

The chain couples TRBV11-2 to TRBJ2-2; no reliable D call. The CDR3 contains 15 residues. From germline, CDR1 is SGHAT and CDR2 FQNNGV. Trimming stripped 5 bases from V and 0 bases from J, with 10 bases between. CDR3 loop: CASSPDQANTGELFF. The CDR3 nucleotides are TGTGCCAGCAGCCCCGACCAGGCGAACACCGGGGAGCTGTTTTTT.

The chain has TRBV5-4 and TRBJ2-1; 8 bases align to TRBD2. The CDR3 is 15 residues long. Germline trimming cut 3 bases from V and 6 bases from J; bases unmatched to any gene: 8. From germline, CDR1 is SGHNT and CDR2 YYREEE (reference sequence). For the CDR3, the DNA is TGTGCCAGCAGCTCCGGGGGGGAGTACATCAATGAGCAGTTCTTC. It yields the protein CASSSGGEYINEQFF.

This chain joins TRBV6-1 and TRBJ2-7; 8 bases match TRBD1. J lost 1 base, V lost 10 bases, and 9 bases had no gene match. Germline CDR1 reads MNHNS; CDR2 reads SASEGT. This CDR3 contains 14 residues. The CDR3 region is CAITDRGGSYEQYF. The DNA of the CDR3 is TGTGCCATCACAGACAGGGGCGGGTCCTACGAGCAGTACTTC.

The chain links TRBV7-9 to TRBJ1-6, with 9 bases matching TRBD1. CDR3 length: 19 amino acids. Trimming at V came to 3 bases and at J to 5 bases, leaving 14 bases not matched to a gene. Germline V lookup: CDR1 SEHNR, CDR2 FQNEAQ (reference sequence). CDR3 nucleotides: TGTGCCAGCAGCTTGGGTCGCGCGGGGACAGGGTCTAATAATTCACCCCTCCACTTT. Translating it yields CASSLGRAGTGSNNSPLHF.

The rearrangement links TRBV6-5 to TRBJ1-4; D gene uncertain. V shed 5 bases and J shed 2 bases, with 12 bases lying between them. Germline CDR1 is MNHEY and CDR2 is SVGAGI. The CDR3 spans 15 residues. CDR3 in amino acids: CASSTDWATNEKLFF. The DNA for the CDR3 is TGTGCCAGCAGTACGGACTGGGCGACTAATGAAAAACTGTTTTTT.

This chain links TRBV30 with TRBJ2-7; TRBD1 aligns across 7 bases. CDR1 and CDR2 (germline): GTSNPN, SVGIG (reference sequence). V shed 4 bases, J shed 0 bases, and the junction held 3 bases outside the gene matches. The CDR3 runs 13 residues. The DNA of the CDR3 is TGTGCCTGGAACAGGGGTCTCTCCTACGAGCAGTACTTC. This encodes CAWNRGLSYEQYF.

The V gene is TRBV19, the J gene TRBJ2-7; D possibly corresponds to TRBD1 (5 bases). CDR3 length: 12 amino acids. V dropped 3 bases and J dropped 7 bases, with 10 bases sitting between them. Germline assignment: CDR1 LNHDA and CDR2 SQIVND (reference sequence). The CDR3 here is CASSITGGEQYF. The CDR3 DNA reads TGTGCCAGTAGTATTACAGGTGGGGAGCAGTACTTC.

The J gene is TRBJ2-2, the V gene TRBV30; 9 bases fit TRBD1. Trimming removed 6 bases from V and 4 bases from J; junction bases left unmatched: 6. In germline, CDR1 is GTSNPN, CDR2 SVGIG (reference sequence). The CDR3 is 14 amino acids. The CDR3 here is CACTLTGGTGELFF. As DNA, the CDR3 is TGTGCCTGTACACTGACAGGGGGCACCGGGGAGCTGTTTTTT.

The chain uses TRBV7-6 and TRBJ2-5; TRBD2 matches 11 bases. V lost 4 bases, J lost 2 bases, and 3 bases stayed unmatched. This CDR3 has 15 amino acids. Per the germline V gene, CDR1 is SGHVS and CDR2 is FNYEAQ. CDR3 bases: TGTGCCAGCAGCTCTAGCGGGGGGTTACAAGAGACCCAGTACTTC. It codes for CASSSSGGLQETQYF.

This chain uses TRBV6-1 with TRBJ1-2; D is unclear. V lost 7 bases, J lost 6 bases, and 3 bases lay in between. Germline-derived CDR1 and CDR2 are MNHNS and SASEGT. The CDR3 consists of 9 residues. CDR3 coding DNA: TGTGCCAGCACGCATGGCTACACCTTC. Residues: CASTHGYTF.

The chain carries TRBV6-5 and TRBJ2-7, with a possible D match to TRBD2 (6 bases). The length of the CDR3 is 14 residues. Germline values: CDR1 MNHEY, CDR2 SVGAGI. V gave up 7 bases and J gave up 5 bases, with 18 bases separating them. Written as DNA, the CDR3 is TGTGCCAGCATCCCCCAGAACGGGGGAAACGAGCAGTACTTC. Translation: CASIPQNGGNEQYF.

The V call is TRBV5-5, the J call TRBJ1-1; D is undetermined. CDR1 is SGHKS, CDR2 YYEKEE, per germline (reference sequence). The CDR3 runs 14 residues. Trimming pared 1 base from V and 1 base from J, leaving 8 bases between. CDR3 in DNA: TGTGCCAGCAGCTTGCAACGGTCGAACACTGAAGCTTTCTTT. Protein: CASSLQRSNTEAFF.

This clone showed up just a few times. The chain links TRBV5-1 to TRBJ2-1, with a possible D match to TRBD1 (6 bases). Trimming removed 1 base from V and 7 bases from J, with 15 bases in between. The V gene's germline CDR1 is SGHRS and CDR2 YFSETQ. The length of the CDR3 is 15 residues. The DNA for the CDR3 is TGCGCCAGCAGCTTGATGGGGGCCCTAAGTAATGAGCAGTTCTTC. It codes for CASSLMGALSNEQFF.

This clone was found a few times. This chain links TRBV5-1 with TRBJ1-5; no firm D call. The CDR3 is 14 amino acids. Germline CDR1 reads SGHRS; CDR2 reads YFSETQ. Trimming removed 0 bases at V and 7 bases at J, with 11 bases between. For the CDR3, the DNA is TGCGCCAGCAGCTTGGACCGAGCAGACCAGCCCCAGCATTTT. The encoded protein is CASSLDRADQPQHF.

In regard to this clone: In the same sample, other DNA sequences code for this CDR3. The chain combines TRBV4-2 with TRBJ2-5, with 9 bases matching TRBD1. This CDR3 spans 14 amino acids. Germline loops: CDR1 LGHNA, CDR2 YNFKEQ. V lost 1 base and J lost 5; bases outside the gene matches: 2. The chain's CDR3 is CASSQGQGGETQYF. CDR3 in DNA: TGTGCCAGCAGCCAAGGACAGGGGGGTGAGACCCAGTACTTC.

CDR3 nucleotide sequence: TGTGCCAGCAGCTTCACAGGGGGCGGCGAGCAGTACTTC. Amino acids: CASSFTGGGEQYF. The chain couples TRBV7-2 to TRBJ2-7; 9 positions match TRBD1. This CDR3 spans 13 amino acids. Germline V CDR1 and CDR2: SGHTA, FQGNSA. V was pared by 3 bases and J by 6 bases, with 3 bases of the junction left unmatched.

The rearrangement links TRBV9 to TRBJ1-1; unclear D gene. The CDR3 length is 14 residues. V shed 4 bases and J shed 1 base, with 11 bases lying between them. Germline V lookup: CDR1 SGDLS, CDR2 YYNGEE. The CDR3 reads CASSPSGSNTEAFF. DNA for the CDR3: TGTGCCAGCAGCCCAAGTGGTTCGAACACTGAAGCTTTCTTT.

J is TRBJ2-2 and V is TRBV7-9; 9 nucleotides agree with TRBD1. The trim removed 5 bases at V and 6 bases at J, leaving 7 bases unmatched. The CDR3 contains 15 residues. Germline-derived CDR1 and CDR2 are SEHNR and FQNEAQ (reference sequence). The CDR3 reads CASSQWGQGPGELFF. The CDR3 DNA follows: TGTGCCAGCAGCCAATGGGGACAGGGACCCGGGGAGCTGTTTTTT.

The rearrangement joins TRBV18 to TRBJ2-1, with D unclear. This CDR3 has 13 residues. The ends were cut back, 2 bases at V and 7 bases at J, with 9 bases in the middle. Germline CDR1 reads KGHSH; CDR2 reads LQKENI. The CDR3 DNA reads TGTGCCAGCTCACCAACTTATTATAATGAGCAGTTCTTC. Protein sequence: CASSPTYYNEQFF. Drawing the rest from reference TRBV18 and TRBJ2-1, the complete variable domain is NAGVMQNPRHLVRRRGQEARLRCSPMKGHSHVYWYRQLPEEGLKFMVYLQKENIIDESGMPKERFSAEFPKEGPSILRIQQVVRGDSAAYFCASSPTYYNEQFFGPGTRLTVL.

V and J are TRBV5-1 and TRBJ1-1, with D possibly being TRBD1 (5 bases). Germline CDR1 and CDR2: SGHRS and YFSETQ. The CDR3 runs to 14 residues. The V and J ends lost 4 bases and 0 bases respectively, with 10 bases between them. The CDR3 is CASSDGGLNTEAFF. Written as DNA, the CDR3 is TGCGCCAGCAGCGACGGGGGGTTGAACACTGAAGCTTTCTTT. The variable domain in full, completed from reference TRBV5-1 and TRBJ1-1, reads KAGVTQTPRYLIKTRGQQVTLSCSPISGHRSVSWYQQTPGQGLQFLFEYFSETQRNKGNFPGRFSGRQFSNSRSEMNVSTLELGDSALYLCASSDGGLNTEAFFGQGTRLTVV.

V and J are TRBV6-6 and TRBJ1-2; 7 nucleotides align to TRBD1. There are 12 residues in the CDR3. J lost 7 bases, V lost 6 bases, and 5 bases had no gene match. The germline CDR1 and CDR2 sequences are MNHNY and SVGAGI (reference sequence). The CDR3: CASRGQVAGYTF. DNA for the CDR3: TGTGCCAGCAGAGGACAGGTTGCTGGCTACACCTTC.

This chain uses TRBV6-6 with TRBJ2-5; D might be TRBD1 or TRBD2, each matching 5 bases. The CDR3 totals 13 residues. V lost 7 bases to trimming and J lost 1 base, with 10 bases between them. The germline V gene encodes CDR1 MNHNY and CDR2 SVGAGI (reference sequence). The CDR3 sequence is CASTRDLQETQYF. CDR3 coding DNA: TGTGCCAGCACTAGGGACCTCCAAGAGACCCAGTACTTC.

The chain recombines TRBV6-5 with TRBJ1-5; D is uncertain. V lost 8 bases and J 0 bases, leaving 11 bases between the germline ends. CDR3 length: 14 amino acids. CDR1 and CDR2 (germline): MNHEY, SVGAGI. CDR3 coding DNA: TGTGCCAGCGGACCGGGATCTAGCAATCAGCCCCAGCATTTT. Protein: CASGPGSSNQPQHF.

V is TRBV9 and J is TRBJ1-6; perhaps TRBD1 as D (5 bases). The CDR3 consists of 14 residues. V gave up 0 bases and J gave up 7 bases, with 8 bases separating them. Germline lookup yields CDR1 SGDLS and CDR2 YYNGEE. CDR3 DNA sequence: TGTGCCAGCAGCGTAGTGGGGGGGAATTCACCCCTCCACTTT. It encodes CASSVVGGNSPLHF.

The chain has TRBV7-8 and TRBJ2-1, with a possible D match to TRBD2 (6 bases). V dropped 2 bases and J dropped 7 bases, with 12 bases sitting between them. The length of the CDR3 is 14 residues. Germline lookup yields CDR1 SGHVS and CDR2 FQNEAQ. CDR3 sequence: CASSLSHGGNEQFF. The CDR3 DNA reads as TGTGCCAGCAGCTTATCCCACGGAGGGAATGAGCAGTTCTTC.

The chain joins TRBV28 to TRBJ1-1, with 8 positions matching TRBD1. This CDR3 spans 15 amino acids. Germline V gives CDR1 MDHEN, CDR2 SYDVKM. The V gene end was trimmed by 6 bases and the J gene end by 1 base; junction bases not matched to a gene: 7. CDR3 region: CASRAQGAGNTEAFF. In DNA, the CDR3 is TGTGCCAGCAGGGCCCAGGGGGCGGGGAACACTGAAGCTTTCTTT.